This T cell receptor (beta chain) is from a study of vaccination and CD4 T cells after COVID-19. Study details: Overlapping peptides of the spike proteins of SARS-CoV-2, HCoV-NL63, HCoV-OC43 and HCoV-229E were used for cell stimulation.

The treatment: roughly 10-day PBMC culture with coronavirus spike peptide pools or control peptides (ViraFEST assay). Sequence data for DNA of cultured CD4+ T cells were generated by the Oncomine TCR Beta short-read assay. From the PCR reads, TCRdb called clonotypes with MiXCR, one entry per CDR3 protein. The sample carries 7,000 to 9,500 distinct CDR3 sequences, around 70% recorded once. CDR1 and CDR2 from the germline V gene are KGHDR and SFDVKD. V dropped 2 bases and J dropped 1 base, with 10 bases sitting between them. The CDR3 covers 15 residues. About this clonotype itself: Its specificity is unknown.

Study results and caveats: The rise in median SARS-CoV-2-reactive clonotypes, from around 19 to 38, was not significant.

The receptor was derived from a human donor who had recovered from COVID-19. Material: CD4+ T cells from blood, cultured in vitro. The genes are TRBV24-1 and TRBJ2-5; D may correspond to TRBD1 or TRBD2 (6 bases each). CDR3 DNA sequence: TGTGCCACCAGTGATTCCGGGGGCCCCCAAGAGACCCAGTACTTC. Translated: CATSDSGGPQETQYF.